These T cell receptor beta chains were read from a single sample in a study of blood T cell repertoires in COVID-19. TCRdb's copy holds only in-frame clones and misses some; the assay was immunoSEQ multiplex PCR. The repertoire holds roughly 140,000 clones, with around 83% as singletons. The sample taken for sequencing was peripheral blood. The source of these receptors is a man in his 60s with active or convalescent COVID-19. Each CDR3 is given with its conserved first and last residue. D genes are given only for firm matches. Some rows mark clone size as missing; the rest say once, few, many or name a class of expanded clone.

CDR3 DNA	CDR3 protein	D gene	CDR3 length	V gene	J gene	clone size
TGTGCCAGCACCCCGGCACTAGCGGGACTCACAGATACGCAGTATTTT	CASTPALAGLTDTQYF	TRBD2	16	TRBV28	TRBJ2-3	NA
TGTGCCAGCAGTCCTAGACGGGTCTATGGCTACACCTTC	CASSPRRVYGYTF	NA	13	TRBV6-5	TRBJ1-2	NA
TGTGCCAGCATGGGCAGGGGTAGGACCGGGGAGCTGTTTTTT	CASMGRGRTGELFF	NA	14	TRBV6-5	TRBJ2-2	NA
TGTGCCAGCAGTGAATGGCCTGGAAACACCATATATTTT	CASSEWPGNTIYF	NA	13	TRBV6-1	TRBJ1-3	few
TGTGCCAGTAGTGTGACACAGAGCTCCTACGAGCAGTACTTC	CASSVTQSSYEQYF	NA	14	TRBV19	TRBJ2-7	NA
TGCAGCGTCTACGGACAGGGCGACTATGGCTACACCTTC	CSVYGQGDYGYTF	TRBD1	13	TRBV29-1	TRBJ1-2	NA
TGTGCCAGCAGCTTCGGGAGGGGCAGGGGGGATGGCTACACCTTC	CASSFGRGRGDGYTF	TRBD1	15	TRBV7-9	TRBJ1-2	NA
TGTGCCAGCAGTTACTCGGGGGGGCAAGACTATGGCTACACCTTC	CASSYSGGQDYGYTF	NA	15	TRBV6-5	TRBJ1-2	NA
TGTGCCAGCAGCCTCTCTAGGGGGGGGCGGACTGAAGCTTTCTTT	CASSLSRGGRTEAFF	NA	15	TRBV14	TRBJ1-1	NA
TGTGCCATCAGTGAGTCGGGCAGGCTTGTCTTC	CAISESGRLVF	NA	11	TRBV10-3	TRBJ1-2	NA
TGCAGCGTTGACCCATCCGGGACAGGGGACTATGGCTACACCTTC	CSVDPSGTGDYGYTF	TRBD1	15	TRBV29-1	TRBJ1-2	NA
TGTGCCAGCAGTCCGACGACAGCAGAAAATGAAAAACTGTTTTTT	CASSPTTAENEKLFF	NA	15	TRBV2	TRBJ1-4	NA
TGTGCCAGCAGCTTAGGAAATGCGGGTGCCGGCTATGGCTACACCTTC	CASSLGNAGAGYGYTF	NA	16	TRBV7-2	TRBJ1-2	NA
TGTGCCAGCTCACCCCTCCCGACTAGCAGCACAGATACGCAGTATTTT	CASSPLPTSSTDTQYF	TRBD2	16	TRBV18	TRBJ2-3	NA
TGTGCCAGCAGCACATTAAGACAGGCCCGAGCTGGTGACTATGGCTACACCTTC	CASSTLRQARAGDYGYTF	NA	18	TRBV13	TRBJ1-2	NA
TGTGCCTGGAGTGCGACAGGGGGGCCCCTTGGCTACACCTTC	CAWSATGGPLGYTF	TRBD1	14	TRBV30	TRBJ1-2	few
TGTGCCAGCATTCAGGGGGCTTGGGAAAAACTGTTTTTT	CASIQGAWEKLFF	TRBD1	13	TRBV2	TRBJ1-4	NA
TGTGCCAGTAGTATAGATAAGGGACAGGGGTCTGGCTACACCTTC	CASSIDKGQGSGYTF	TRBD1	15	TRBV19	TRBJ1-2	NA
TGTGCCAGCAGGCAGGTGACTAATTCACCCCTCCACTTT	CASRQVTNSPLHF	NA	13	TRBV3-1/TRBV3-2	TRBJ1-6	NA
TGTGCCAGCAGCTATACCTACAGGGGTGACACTGAAGCTTTCTTT	CASSYTYRGDTEAFF	TRBD1	15	TRBV11-2	TRBJ1-1	NA
TGTGCCAGCAGCTACACCCTGACAGCCTCCTCCTACAATGAGCAGTTCTTC	CASSYTLTASSYNEQFF	NA	17	TRBV11-3	TRBJ2-1	NA
TGTGCCAGCAGCTTAGAGGCAGGGTTCATGAACACTGAAGCTTTCTTT	CASSLEAGFMNTEAFF	NA	16	TRBV7-6	TRBJ1-1	NA
TGTGCCAGTAGTCCAAGGGACTGGTATAGCAATCAGCCCCAGCATTTT	CASSPRDWYSNQPQHF	NA	16	TRBV19	TRBJ1-5	NA
TGTGCCAGCAGCCAGGGACAGGGTACGGGCGGAAACACCATATATTTT	CASSQGQGTGGNTIYF	TRBD1	16	TRBV14	TRBJ1-3	NA
TGCGCCAGCAGACGTGATAGCGGGATCACCGGGGAGCTGTTTTTT	CASRRDSGITGELFF	TRBD2	15	TRBV5-1	TRBJ2-2	NA
TGTGCCAGCAGTTATAAGTCTTGGACAGGTTACACCGGGGAGCTGTTTTTT	CASSYKSWTGYTGELFF	TRBD1	17	TRBV6-2/TRBV6-3	TRBJ2-2	NA